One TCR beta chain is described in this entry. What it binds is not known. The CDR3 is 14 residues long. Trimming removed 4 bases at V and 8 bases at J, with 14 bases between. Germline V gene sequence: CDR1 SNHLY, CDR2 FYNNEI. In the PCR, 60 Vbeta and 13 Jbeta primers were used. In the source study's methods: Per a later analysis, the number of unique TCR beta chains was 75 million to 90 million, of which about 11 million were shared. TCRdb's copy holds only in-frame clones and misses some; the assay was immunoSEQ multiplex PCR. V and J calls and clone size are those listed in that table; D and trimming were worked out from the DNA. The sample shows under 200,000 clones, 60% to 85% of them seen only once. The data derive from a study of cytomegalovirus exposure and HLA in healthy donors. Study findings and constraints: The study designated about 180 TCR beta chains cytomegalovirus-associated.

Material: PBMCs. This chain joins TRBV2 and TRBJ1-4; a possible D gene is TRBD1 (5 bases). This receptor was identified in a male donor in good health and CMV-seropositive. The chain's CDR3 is CASSVGGLEEKLFF. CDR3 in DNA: TGTGCCAGCAGTGTGGGGGGTCTCGAGGAAAAACTGTTTTTT.